These T cell receptor beta chains were read from a single sample in a study of cytotoxic CD8 clonotypes in ibrutinib-treated CLL. Clones were read by immunoSEQ multiplex PCR, and TCRdb kept only the in-frame ones, dropping some. The table includes some 140,000 clones, around 93% detected once. The sample here was PBMCs, taken after 12 months of ibrutinib treatment. The origin of the receptors is a human donor with chronic lymphocytic leukemia. Both conserved end residues are part of each CDR3. Each record gives: J gene, clone size, D gene, V gene, CDR3 protein, CDR3 DNA. D genes are given only for firm matches. The size entry is marked missing in some rows and otherwise reads once, few, many or a size class.

TRBJ1-4 | - | - | TRBV15 | CATSPQLGEKLFF | TGTGCCACCAGCCCCCAGTTAGGTGAAAAACTGTTTTTT
TRBJ2-7 | - | - | TRBV25-1 | CASSEKVGGHYEQYF | TGTGCCAGCAGTGAAAAGGTCGGGGGTCACTACGAGCAGTACTTC
TRBJ1-1 | - | TRBD1 | TRBV6-5 | CASSYSGDSEAFF | TGTGCCAGCAGTTACTCAGGGGACAGCGAAGCTTTCTTT
TRBJ2-7 | - | TRBD2 | TRBV7-2 | CASSLGNRLAAYEQYF | TGTGCCAGCAGCTTAGGAAATAGACTAGCGGCCTACGAGCAGTACTTC
TRBJ2-1 | - | - | TRBV27 | CASSLGGGRTYNEQFF | TGTGCCAGCAGTCTAGGGGGCGGGAGGACATACAATGAGCAGTTCTTC
TRBJ2-1 | - | TRBD2 | TRBV6-1 | CATTGTSDDNEQFF | TGTGCCACCACCGGGACTAGCGATGACAATGAGCAGTTCTTC
TRBJ2-7 | - | - | TRBV27 | CASSPRSVSYEQYF | TGTGCCAGCAGTCCACGTTCAGTTTCCTACGAGCAGTACTTC
TRBJ2-7 | once | - | TRBV4-1 | CASSQDLAGYPYEQYF | TGCGCCAGCAGCCAAGATCTCGCAGGGTACCCCTACGAGCAGTACTTC
TRBJ1-1 | - | TRBD1 | TRBV25-1 | CASSGLRDREGTEAFF | TGTGCCAGCAGTGGCCTCCGGGACAGGGAGGGTACTGAAGCTTTCTTT
TRBJ1-5 | - | TRBD1 | TRBV28 | CASRRQGNNQPQHF | TGTGCCAGCCGTCGACAGGGTAACAATCAGCCCCAGCATTTT
TRBJ2-5 | - | TRBD1 | TRBV28 | CASSPPGQGIETQYF | TGTGCCAGCAGTCCTCCGGGACAGGGGATAGAGACCCAGTACTTC
TRBJ1-4 | - | - | TRBV7-9 | CASSPRRVEEKLFF | TGTGCCAGCAGCCCACGCCGGGTGGAGGAAAAACTGTTTTTT
TRBJ1-1 | medium-sized | - | TRBV19 | CASRIPGTATEAFF | TGTGCCAGTAGGATCCCTGGGACCGCCACTGAAGCTTTCTTT
TRBJ1-2 | once | - | TRBV9 | CASSVGGDYGYTF | TGTGCCAGCAGCGTTGGGGGGGACTATGGCTACACCTTC
TRBJ2-1 | - | TRBD2 | TRBV7-3 | CASSLRIAGANEQFF | TGTGCCAGCAGCTTAAGGATAGCGGGAGCCAATGAGCAGTTCTTC
TRBJ1-5 | - | - | TRBV19 | CASRYRTHLQPQHF | TGTGCCAGCCGATACCGCACGCACCTGCAGCCCCAGCATTTT
TRBJ2-5 | - | - | TRBV7-9 | CASSPPLVTETQYF | TGTGCCAGCAGCCCCCCACTAGTAACTGAGACCCAGTACTTC
TRBJ2-6 | - | - | TRBV7-3 | CASSVPTGVGANVLTF | TGTGCCAGCAGTGTACCTACCGGGGTAGGGGCCAACGTCCTGACTTTC
TRBJ2-2 | - | TRBD1 | TRBV7-9 | CASSPRQGGEDFTGELFF | TGTGCCAGCAGTCCCCGACAGGGGGGCGAAGATTTCACCGGGGAGCTGTTTTTT
TRBJ1-4 | - | - | TRBV6-5 | CASSRSGTLGEKLFF | TGTGCCAGCAGTCGATCCGGGACGCTCGGTGAAAAACTGTTTTTT
TRBJ1-2 | - | - | TRBV5-6 | CASSLEGTSYGYTF | TGTGCCAGCAGCTTGGAAGGGACCTCCTATGGCTACACCTTC
TRBJ1-5 | - | - | TRBV6-1 | CANLGNQPQHF | TGTGCCAACCTTGGTAATCAGCCCCAGCATTTT
TRBJ1-1 | - | TRBD1 | TRBV28 | CASNNRGNTEAFF | TGTGCCAGCAACAACAGGGGGAACACTGAAGCTTTCTTT
TRBJ2-2 | - | - | TRBV27 | CASSKLGLLTGELFF | TGTGCCAGCAGTAAGCTGGGACTTCTCACCGGGGAGCTGTTTTTT
TRBJ2-1 | - | - | TRBV7-9 | CASSSTTDSSYNEQFF | TGTGCCAGCAGCTCGACGACAGACAGCTCCTACAATGAGCAGTTCTTC
TRBJ2-7 | - | - | TRBV18 | CASSPSNGGPSYEQYF | TGTGCCAGCTCACCATCGAACGGGGGGCCATCCTACGAGCAGTACTTC
TRBJ1-4 | - | - | TRBV4-2 | CASSQDMGPHEKLFF | TGTGCCAGCAGCCAAGATATGGGACCACATGAAAAACTGTTTTTT
TRBJ2-1 | - | - | TRBV11-2 | CASSLDQVYEQFF | TGTGCCAGCAGCTTAGATCAGGTGTACGAGCAGTTCTTC
TRBJ2-2 | - | - | TRBV7-2 | CASSLRQSGTGELFF | TGTGCCAGCAGCCTACGACAGTCCGGCACCGGGGAGCTGTTTTTT
TRBJ1-1 | - | - | TRBV29-1 | CSVVTVNTEAFF | TGCAGCGTTGTGACAGTGAACACTGAAGCTTTCTTT
TRBJ1-1 | few | - | TRBV28 | CASRQQGTTEAFF | TGTGCCAGCAGGCAACAGGGTACCACTGAAGCTTTCTTT
TRBJ2-7 | - | - | TRBV28 | CASSFRISYEQYF | TGTGCCAGCAGTTTTCGGATTTCTTACGAGCAGTACTTC
TRBJ1-5 | - | - | TRBV30 | CAWSVLDRNQPQHF | TGTGCCTGGAGTGTACTAGACAGAAATCAGCCCCAGCATTTT
TRBJ1-5 | - | - | TRBV29-1 | CSVTQGSGDQPQHF | TGCAGCGTGACCCAAGGTTCTGGGGATCAGCCCCAGCATTTT
TRBJ2-7 | - | - | TRBV25-1 | CASSHSPSPIYEQYF | TGTGCCAGCAGTCACTCCCCATCCCCTATCTACGAGCAGTACTTC
TRBJ1-1 | - | TRBD1 | TRBV10-3 | CATQWTGGDEAFF | TGTGCCACCCAATGGACAGGAGGAGATGAAGCTTTCTTT
TRBJ2-5 | - | TRBD2 | TRBV13 | CASSPPGREWGQETQYF | TGTGCCAGCAGCCCCCCCGGGCGGGAGTGGGGCCAAGAGACCCAGTACTTC
TRBJ2-2 | - | - | TRBV5-1 | CASSLVSPGQSGELFF | TGCGCCAGCAGCTTGGTGTCCCCGGGACAATCCGGGGAGCTGTTTTTT
TRBJ2-7 | - | - | TRBV7-9 | CASSLVQTPYEQYF | TGTGCCAGCAGCTTAGTCCAGACCCCCTACGAGCAGTACTTC
TRBJ2-3 | - | TRBD1 | TRBV7-3 | CASSLEGAAYTDTQYF | TGTGCCAGCAGCTTAGAGGGGGCCGCCTACACAGATACGCAGTATTTT
TRBJ1-4 | - | TRBD1 | TRBV5-1 | CASSRTGVNEKLFF | TGCGCCAGCAGCCGGACAGGGGTAAACGAAAAACTGTTTTTT
TRBJ2-1 | - | TRBD2 | TRBV7-9 | CASSFDGAGGLEQFF | TGTGCCAGCAGCTTTGACGGAGCGGGAGGGCTTGAGCAGTTCTTC
TRBJ1-1 | - | - | TRBV29-1 | CSQLINTEAFF | TGCAGCCAACTAATTAACACTGAAGCTTTCTTT